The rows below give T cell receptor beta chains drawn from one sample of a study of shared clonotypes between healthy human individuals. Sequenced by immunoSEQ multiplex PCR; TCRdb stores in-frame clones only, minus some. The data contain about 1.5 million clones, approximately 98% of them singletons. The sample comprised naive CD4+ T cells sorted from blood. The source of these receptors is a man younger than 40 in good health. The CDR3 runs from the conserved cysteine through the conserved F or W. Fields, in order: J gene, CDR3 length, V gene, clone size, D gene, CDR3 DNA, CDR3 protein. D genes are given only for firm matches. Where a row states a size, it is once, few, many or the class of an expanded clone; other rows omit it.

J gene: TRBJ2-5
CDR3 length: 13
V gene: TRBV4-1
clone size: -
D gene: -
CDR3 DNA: TGCGCCAGCAGCCAAGATAGGAATGGCCCCCAGTACTTC
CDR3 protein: CASSQDRNGPQYF

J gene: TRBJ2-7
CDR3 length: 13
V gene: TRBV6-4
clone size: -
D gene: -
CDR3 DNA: TGTGCCAGCAGTGACATGATCGGGGACGAGCAGTACTTC
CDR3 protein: CASSDMIGDEQYF

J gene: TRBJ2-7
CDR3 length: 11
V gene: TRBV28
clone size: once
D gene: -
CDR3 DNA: TGTGCCAGCAGTCGCCGCTACGAGCAGTACTTC
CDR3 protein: CASSRRYEQYF

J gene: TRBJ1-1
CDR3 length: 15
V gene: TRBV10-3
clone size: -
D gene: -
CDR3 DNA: TGTGCCATCAGTGAGAACACCAACATGAACACTGAAGCTTTCTTT
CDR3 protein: CAISENTNMNTEAFF

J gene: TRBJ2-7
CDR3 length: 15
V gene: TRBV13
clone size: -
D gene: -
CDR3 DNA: TGTGCCAGCAGCCACTACAGGGCCAAGGCGTGGGAGCAGTACTTC
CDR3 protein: CASSHYRAKAWEQYF

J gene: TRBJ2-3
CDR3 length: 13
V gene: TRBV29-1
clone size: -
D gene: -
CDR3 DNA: TGCAGCGTCCTGATACGGGTAACAGATACGCAGTATTTT
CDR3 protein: CSVLIRVTDTQYF

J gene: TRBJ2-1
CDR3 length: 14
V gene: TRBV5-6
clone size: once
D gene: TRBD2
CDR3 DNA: TGTGCCAGCAGCTTGGAACTAGCGAACAATGAGCAGTTCTTC
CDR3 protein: CASSLELANNEQFF

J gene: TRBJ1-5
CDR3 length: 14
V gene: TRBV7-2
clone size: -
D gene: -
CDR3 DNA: TGTGCCAGCAGCTTAACTACGGTCAATCAGCCCCAGCATTTT
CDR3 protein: CASSLTTVNQPQHF

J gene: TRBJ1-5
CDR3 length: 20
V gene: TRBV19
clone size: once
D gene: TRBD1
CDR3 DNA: TGTGCCAGTAGTGCGACTCCGGGACAGGGGGTGAGGCGAGGCAATCAGCCCCAGCATTTT
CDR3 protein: CASSATPGQGVRRGNQPQHF

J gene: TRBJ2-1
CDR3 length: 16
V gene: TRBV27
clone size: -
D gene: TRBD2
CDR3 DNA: TGTGCCAGCAGTTTCCCGGGGGCTAGCGGGGTGTATGAGCAGTTCTTC
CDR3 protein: CASSFPGASGVYEQFF

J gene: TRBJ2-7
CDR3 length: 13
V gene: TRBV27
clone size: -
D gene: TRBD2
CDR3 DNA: TGTGCCAGCAGGGGACTAGCGGGAGACGAGCAGTACTTC
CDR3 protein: CASRGLAGDEQYF

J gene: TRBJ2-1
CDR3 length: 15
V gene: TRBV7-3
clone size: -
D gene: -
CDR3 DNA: TGTGCCAGCAGCTTCCGCGGGACTCCTGACAATGAGCAGTTCTTC
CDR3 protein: CASSFRGTPDNEQFF

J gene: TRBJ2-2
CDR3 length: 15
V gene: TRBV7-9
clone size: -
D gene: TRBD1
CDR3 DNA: TGTGCCAGCAGGTCGACAGGGCAGGTGGCCGGGGAGCTGTTTTTT
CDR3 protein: CASRSTGQVAGELFF

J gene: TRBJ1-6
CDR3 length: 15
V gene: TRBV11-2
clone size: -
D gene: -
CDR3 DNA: TGTGCCAGCAGCTTAGATGGGACACAAAATTCACCCCTCCACTTT
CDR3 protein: CASSLDGTQNSPLHF

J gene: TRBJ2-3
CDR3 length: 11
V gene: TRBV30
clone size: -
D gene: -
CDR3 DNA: TGTGCCTGGAGTGACCCAAATACGCAGTATTTT
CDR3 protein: CAWSDPNTQYF

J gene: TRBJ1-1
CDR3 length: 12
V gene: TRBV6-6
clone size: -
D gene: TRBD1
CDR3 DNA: TGTGCCAGCAGTAGGGACAGGACTGAAGCTTTCTTT
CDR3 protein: CASSRDRTEAFF

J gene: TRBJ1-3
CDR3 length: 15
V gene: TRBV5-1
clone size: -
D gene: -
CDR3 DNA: TGCGCCAGCAGCGTGGACAGCAACTCTGGAAACACCATATATTTT
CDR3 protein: CASSVDSNSGNTIYF

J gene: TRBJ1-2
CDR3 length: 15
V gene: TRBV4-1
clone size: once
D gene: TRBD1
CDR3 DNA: TGCGCCAGCAGCCAAGCGGGGGACAGAAACTATGGCTACACCTTC
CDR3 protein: CASSQAGDRNYGYTF

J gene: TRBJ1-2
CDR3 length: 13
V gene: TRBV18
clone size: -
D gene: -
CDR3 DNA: TGTGCCAGCTCACCACAGGGGGAGGATGGCTACACCTTC
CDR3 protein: CASSPQGEDGYTF

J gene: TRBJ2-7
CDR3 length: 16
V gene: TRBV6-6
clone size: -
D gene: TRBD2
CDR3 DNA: TGTGCCAGCAGTTACCAGAGCGGGAGTCTCTCCTACGAGCAGTACTTC
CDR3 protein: CASSYQSGSLSYEQYF

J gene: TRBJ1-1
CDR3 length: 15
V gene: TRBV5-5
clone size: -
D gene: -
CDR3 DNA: TGTGCCAGCAGCCTGTTCGACAGCATGAACACTGAAGCTTTCTTT
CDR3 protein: CASSLFDSMNTEAFF

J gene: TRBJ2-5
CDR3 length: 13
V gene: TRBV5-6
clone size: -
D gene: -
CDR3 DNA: TGTGCCAGCAGCTGGAACCCGCGGGAGACCCAGTACTTC
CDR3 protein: CASSWNPRETQYF

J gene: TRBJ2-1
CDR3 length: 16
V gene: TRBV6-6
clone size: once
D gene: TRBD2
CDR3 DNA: TGTGCCAGCAGTGGCGGGACTATCAGGAAGAACAATGAGCAGTTCTTC
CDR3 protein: CASSGGTIRKNNEQFF

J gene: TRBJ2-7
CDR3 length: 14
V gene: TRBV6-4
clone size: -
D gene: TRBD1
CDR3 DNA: TGTGCCACCTCAGCTAGGACAGGGTCCTACGAGCAGTACTTC
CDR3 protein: CATSARTGSYEQYF

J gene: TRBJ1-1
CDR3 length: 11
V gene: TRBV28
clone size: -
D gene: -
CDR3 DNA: TGTGCCAGCAGTTCATGGGTTGAAGCTTTCTTT
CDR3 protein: CASSSWVEAFF

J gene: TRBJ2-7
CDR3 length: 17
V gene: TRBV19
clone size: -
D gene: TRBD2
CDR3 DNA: TGTGCCAGTAGTAGCCCAGCTAGCGGGAGGGCGTCTGCCGAGCAGTACTTC
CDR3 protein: CASSSPASGRASAEQYF

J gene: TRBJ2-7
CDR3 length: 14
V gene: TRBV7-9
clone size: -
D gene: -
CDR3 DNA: TGTGCCAGCAGCTTAGAAGGGCCCCCCTACGAGCAGTACTTC
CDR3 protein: CASSLEGPPYEQYF

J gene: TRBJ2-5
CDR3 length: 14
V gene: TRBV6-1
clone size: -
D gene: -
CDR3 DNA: TGTGCCAGCAGTGAAGACAGGGTTCGGGAGACCCAGTACTTC
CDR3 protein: CASSEDRVRETQYF

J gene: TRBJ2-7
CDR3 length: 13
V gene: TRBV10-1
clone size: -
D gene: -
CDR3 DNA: TGCGCCAGCAGGGAAACCGGGACAACCGAGCAGTACTTC
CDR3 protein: CASRETGTTEQYF

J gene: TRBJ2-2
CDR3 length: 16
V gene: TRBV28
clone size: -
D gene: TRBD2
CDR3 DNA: TGTGCCAGCAGGAAAACTTCCGGGACTAGACACGGGGAGCTGTTTTTT
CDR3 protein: CASRKTSGTRHGELFF